One sample yielded the 2 T cell receptor beta chains listed below, sequenced in a study of blood T cell repertoires in COVID-19. Sequenced by immunoSEQ multiplex PCR; TCRdb stores in-frame clones only, minus some. The data hold more than 120,000 clones, with 84% observed a single time. The specimen sequenced was peripheral blood. The receptors shown here come from a human donor in a cohort sampled during active COVID-19.

In this sample, this clone turned up once. The rearrangement links TRBV4-1 to TRBJ2-3; D perhaps matches TRBD2 (5 bases). The CDR3 runs to 15 residues. Germline V gene sequence: CDR1 MGHRA, CDR2 YSYEKL. The V gene lost 4 bases and the J gene lost 4 bases, with 15 bases spanning the gap. The CDR3 DNA sequence: TGCGCCAGCAGCCCCGCGGGCGGGTCTTCAGATACGCAGTATTTT. Translated: CASSPAGGSSDTQYF.

The rearrangement uses TRBV2 and TRBJ2-2, with 7 bases that match TRBD2. Trimming took 11 bases from V and 1 from J; bases not matched to a gene: 4. CDR3 length equals 13 residues. The germline V gene has CDR1 SNHLY and CDR2 FYNNEI. The DNA of the CDR3 is TGTGCCTCCAAGCGGGAGAACACCGGGGAGCTGTTTTTT. It codes for CASKRENTGELFF.